This T cell receptor beta chain is drawn from a study of long-term antiretroviral therapy in people with HIV. The CDR3 covers 13 residues. Trimming cost V 6 bases and J 6 bases, with 14 bases left between them. CDR1 and CDR2 (germline): WSHSY, SAAADI. This clone was observed a single time. Survey-level resolution applied to immunoSEQ assay v3.0. The repertoire was sequenced with immunoSEQ multiplex PCR; TCRdb's copy has only in-frame clones and lacks some. The sample carries approximately 24,000 clones, almost 85% recorded once. This clonotype was sampled from a woman aged 25 to 45 with HIV. The genes are TRBV10-2 and TRBJ1-1; no definite D call. The specimen comprised unsorted PBMCs, sampled 1.1 years before starting antiretroviral therapy. The CDR3 DNA reads as TGCGCCAGCAGCAGTTCTGGGGATGCTGAAGCTTTCTTT. This sequence encodes CASSSSGDAEAFF.